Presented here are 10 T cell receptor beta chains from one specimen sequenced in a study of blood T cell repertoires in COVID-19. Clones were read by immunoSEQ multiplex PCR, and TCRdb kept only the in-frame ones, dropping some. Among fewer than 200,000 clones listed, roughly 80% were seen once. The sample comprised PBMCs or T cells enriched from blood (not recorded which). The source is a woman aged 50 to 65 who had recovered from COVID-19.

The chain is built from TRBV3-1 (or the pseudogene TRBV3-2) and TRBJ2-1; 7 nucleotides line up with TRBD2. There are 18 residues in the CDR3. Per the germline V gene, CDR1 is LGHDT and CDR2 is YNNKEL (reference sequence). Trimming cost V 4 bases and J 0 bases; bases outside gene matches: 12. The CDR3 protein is CASSLKMGGVSSYNEQFF. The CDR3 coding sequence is TGTGCCAGCAGCCTAAAGATGGGGGGGGTAAGCTCCTACAATGAGCAGTTCTTC.

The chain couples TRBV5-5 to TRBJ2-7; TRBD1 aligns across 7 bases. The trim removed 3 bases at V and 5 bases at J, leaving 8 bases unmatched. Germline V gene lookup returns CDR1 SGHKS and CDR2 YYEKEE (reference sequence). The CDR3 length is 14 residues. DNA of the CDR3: TGTGCCAGCAGCTCCACAGGGGTATGGAACGAGCAGTACTTC. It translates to CASSSTGVWNEQYF.

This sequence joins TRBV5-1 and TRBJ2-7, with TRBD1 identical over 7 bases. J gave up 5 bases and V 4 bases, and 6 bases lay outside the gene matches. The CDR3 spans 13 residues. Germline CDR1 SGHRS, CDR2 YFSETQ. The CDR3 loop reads CASSEYRGNEQYF. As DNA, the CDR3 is TGCGCCAGCAGCGAATACAGGGGCAACGAGCAGTACTTC.

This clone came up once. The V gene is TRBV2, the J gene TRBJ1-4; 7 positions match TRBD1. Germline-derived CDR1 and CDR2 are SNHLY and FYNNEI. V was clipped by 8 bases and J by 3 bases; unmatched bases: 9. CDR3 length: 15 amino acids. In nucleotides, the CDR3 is TGTGCCAGCTCCGAACAGGGGCTTTCTAATGAAAAACTGTTTTTT. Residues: CASSEQGLSNEKLFF.

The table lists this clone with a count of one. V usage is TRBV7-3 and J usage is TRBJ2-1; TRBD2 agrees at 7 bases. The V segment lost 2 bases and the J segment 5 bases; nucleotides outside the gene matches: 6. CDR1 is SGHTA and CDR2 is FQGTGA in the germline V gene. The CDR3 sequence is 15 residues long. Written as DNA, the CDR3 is TGTGCCAGCAGCTTAGACGGGAGGAGGAACAATGAGCAGTTCTTC. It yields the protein CASSLDGRRNNEQFF. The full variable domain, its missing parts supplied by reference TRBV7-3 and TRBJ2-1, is GAGVSQTPSNKVTEKGKYVELRCDPISGHTALYWYRQSLGQGPEFLIYFQGTGAADDSGLPNDRFFAVRPEGSVSTLKIQRTERGDSAVYLCASSLDGRRNNEQFFGPGTRLTVL.

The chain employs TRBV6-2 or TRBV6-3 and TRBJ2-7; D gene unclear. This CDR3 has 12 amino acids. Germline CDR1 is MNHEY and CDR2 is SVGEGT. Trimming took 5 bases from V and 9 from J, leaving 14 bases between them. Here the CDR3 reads CASSLDSGGQYF. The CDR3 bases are TGTGCCAGCAGTCTCGACTCCGGCGGGCAGTACTTC.

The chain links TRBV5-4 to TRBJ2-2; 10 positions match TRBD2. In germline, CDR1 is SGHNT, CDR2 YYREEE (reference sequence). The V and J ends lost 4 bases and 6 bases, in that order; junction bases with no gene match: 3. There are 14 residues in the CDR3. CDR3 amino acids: CASSPGTSAGELFF. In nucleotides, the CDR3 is TGTGCCAGCAGCCCCGGGACTAGCGCCGGGGAGCTGTTTTTT.

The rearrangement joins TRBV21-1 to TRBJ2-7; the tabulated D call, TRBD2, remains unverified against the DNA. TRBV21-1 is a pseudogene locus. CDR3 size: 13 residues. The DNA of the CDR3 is TGTGCCAGGGGGGGGAGAGAAAAGTACGAGCAGTACTTC. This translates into CARGGREKYEQYF.

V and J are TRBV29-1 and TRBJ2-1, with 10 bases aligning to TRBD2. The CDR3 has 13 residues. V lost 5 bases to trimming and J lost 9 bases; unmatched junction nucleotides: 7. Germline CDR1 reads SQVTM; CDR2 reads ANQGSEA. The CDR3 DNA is TGCAGCGTTTCCAGCGGGAGGGCCGTTGAGCAGTTCTTC. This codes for CSVSSGRAVEQFF.

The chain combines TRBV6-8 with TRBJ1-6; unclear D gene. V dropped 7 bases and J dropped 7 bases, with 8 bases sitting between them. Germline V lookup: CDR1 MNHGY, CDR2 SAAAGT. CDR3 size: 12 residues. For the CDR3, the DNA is TGTGCCAGCACGGGGAGAAATTCACCCCTCCACTTT. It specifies CASTGRNSPLHF.